This TCR beta chain was identified in a study of human T cells and chemical hapten exposure. Across the whole study: Patients were mainly female, each with alopecia areata, totalis or universalis. Study conclusions and caveats: TCRs exceeding 1 in 1000 frequency stayed unchanged with DPC sensitization.

TCRdb analysed the RACE reads with MiXCR anew, one entry per CDR3 protein. Seen here are roughly 30,000 distinct CDR3 sequences, 7.5% to 10% observed once, and the top ten hold around 7%. Described time point: patch test 2, 6 weeks after DPC sensitization. The sample's treatment: therapeutic diphenylcyclopropenone sensitization with weekly scalp DPC. Prior to application of each patch test, blood was drawn. It was from unfractionated whole blood that total RNA was extracted. This clonotype has at least ten counts. Antigen unknown. In germline, CDR1 is MNHEY, CDR2 SVGAGI. After removal of 7 bases from V and 7 bases from J, the junction contained 5 bases not matched to a gene. The CDR3 consists of 13 residues.

The rearrangement uses TRBV6-5 and TRBJ2-1, with 9 nucleotides matching TRBD2. This clonotype was obtained from a man under 40 with alopecia areata. Some clones in this sample may be carry-over from other donors' samples. Source: whole blood, taken in connection with sensitization to the hapten diphenylcyclopropenone (DPC). The CDR3 region has the DNA TGTGCCAGCACTGGACTAGCGCTTAATGAGCAGTTCTTC. It yields the protein CASTGLALNEQFF.